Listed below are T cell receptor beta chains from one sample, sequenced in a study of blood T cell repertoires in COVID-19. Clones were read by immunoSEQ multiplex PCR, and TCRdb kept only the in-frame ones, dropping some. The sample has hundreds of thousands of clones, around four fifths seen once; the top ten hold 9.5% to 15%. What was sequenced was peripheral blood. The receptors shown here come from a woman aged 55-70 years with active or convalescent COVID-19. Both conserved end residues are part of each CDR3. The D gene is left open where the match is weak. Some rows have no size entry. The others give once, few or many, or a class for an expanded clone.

cdr3_aa: CASSESSGAQETQYF
cdr3_nt: TGTGCCAGCAGCGAGAGTAGCGGGGCCCAAGAGACCCAGTACTTC
v_call: TRBV2
d_call: TRBD2
clone_size: once
j_call: TRBJ2-5

cdr3_aa: CASSVRRGRMNTEAFF
cdr3_nt: TGTGCCAGCAGCGTCCGCAGGGGGCGGATGAACACTGAAGCTTTCTTT
v_call: TRBV7-9
d_call: TRBD1
clone_size: -
j_call: TRBJ1-1

cdr3_aa: CASSRDRRNEKLFF
cdr3_nt: TGTGCCAGCAGTAGGGACAGGAGAAATGAAAAACTGTTTTTT
v_call: TRBV6-5
d_call: TRBD1
clone_size: -
j_call: TRBJ1-4

cdr3_aa: CASSRNRDEQFF
cdr3_nt: TGCGCCAGCAGCCGGAACAGGGATGAGCAGTTCTTC
v_call: TRBV5-1
d_call: -
clone_size: -
j_call: TRBJ2-1

cdr3_aa: CASRTLDRFNEKLFF
cdr3_nt: TGTGCCAGCAGAACTTTGGACAGGTTTAATGAAAAACTGTTTTTT
v_call: TRBV6-5
d_call: TRBD1
clone_size: -
j_call: TRBJ1-4

cdr3_aa: CASSLHPRADTQYF
cdr3_nt: TGTGCCAGCAGTTTACACCCGAGGGCAGATACGCAGTATTTT
v_call: TRBV27
d_call: -
clone_size: -
j_call: TRBJ2-3

cdr3_aa: CASSLAQEQETQYF
cdr3_nt: TGCGCCAGCAGCTTGGCACAGGAACAAGAGACCCAGTACTTC
v_call: TRBV5-1
d_call: -
clone_size: -
j_call: TRBJ2-5

cdr3_aa: CASSPHPDSGYTGELFF
cdr3_nt: TGTGCCAGCAGCCCTCACCCGGATAGCGGATACACCGGGGAGCTGTTTTTT
v_call: TRBV9
d_call: -
clone_size: -
j_call: TRBJ2-2

cdr3_aa: CAWTRGLRTEAFF
cdr3_nt: TGTGCCTGGACGCGAGGGTTGCGGACTGAAGCTTTCTTT
v_call: TRBV30
d_call: -
clone_size: few
j_call: TRBJ1-1

cdr3_aa: CASSYSTGTGVVGYTF
cdr3_nt: TGTGCCAGCAGTTACTCTACCGGGACAGGGGTTGTTGGCTACACCTTC
v_call: TRBV6-5
d_call: TRBD1
clone_size: few
j_call: TRBJ1-2

cdr3_aa: CASSLQGPGTEAFF
cdr3_nt: TGTGCCAGCAGCTTACAGGGGCCGGGTACTGAAGCTTTCTTT
v_call: TRBV7-9
d_call: -
clone_size: few
j_call: TRBJ1-1

cdr3_aa: CASKLRPLGGLGEKLFF
cdr3_nt: TGTGCCAGCAAACTCCGTCCGCTAGGGGGTCTGGGTGAAAAACTGTTTTTT
v_call: TRBV2
d_call: -
clone_size: -
j_call: TRBJ1-4

cdr3_aa: CSVSGDRGNEQFF
cdr3_nt: TGCAGCGTGAGTGGGGACAGGGGAAATGAGCAGTTCTTC
v_call: TRBV29-1
d_call: TRBD1
clone_size: -
j_call: TRBJ2-1

cdr3_aa: CASSLGQGGGETQYF
cdr3_nt: TGCGCCAGCAGCTTGGGACAGGGGGGAGGAGAGACCCAGTACTTC
v_call: TRBV5-1
d_call: TRBD1
clone_size: -
j_call: TRBJ2-5

cdr3_aa: CASSLMEAGTSQQFF
cdr3_nt: TGTGCCAGCAGCTTGATGGAAGCGGGGACTTCTCAGCAGTTCTTC
v_call: TRBV7-8
d_call: TRBD2
clone_size: -
j_call: TRBJ2-1

cdr3_aa: CASSPQRAGANEQFF
cdr3_nt: TGTGCCAGCAGCCCCCAGCGGGCTGGGGCCAATGAGCAGTTCTTC
v_call: TRBV14
d_call: -
clone_size: once
j_call: TRBJ2-1

cdr3_aa: CASSPGQSLVYGYTF
cdr3_nt: TGTGCCAGCAGCCCAGGACAGTCACTAGTCTATGGCTACACCTTC
v_call: TRBV7-9
d_call: -
clone_size: -
j_call: TRBJ1-2

cdr3_aa: CASSLGQGVAEAFF
cdr3_nt: TGTGCCAGCAGCCTTGGACAGGGGGTTGCTGAAGCTTTCTTT
v_call: TRBV7-9
d_call: TRBD1
clone_size: -
j_call: TRBJ1-1

cdr3_aa: CASSVGQGANGYTF
cdr3_nt: TGTGCCAGCAGCGTAGGACAGGGGGCGAATGGCTACACCTTC
v_call: TRBV5-5
d_call: TRBD1
clone_size: -
j_call: TRBJ1-2

cdr3_aa: CASRRGLAGSYEQYF
cdr3_nt: TGTGCCAGCAGGCGAGGACTAGCGGGGTCCTACGAGCAGTACTTC
v_call: TRBV3-1/TRBV3-2
d_call: TRBD2
clone_size: -
j_call: TRBJ2-7

cdr3_aa: CASSLREGPWRGNTIYF
cdr3_nt: TGTGCCAGCAGCTTGCGGGAAGGGCCATGGCGTGGAAACACCATATATTTT
v_call: TRBV5-4
d_call: -
clone_size: -
j_call: TRBJ1-3

cdr3_aa: CASSRRLAGGDEQFF
cdr3_nt: TGTGCCAGCAGCCGACGACTAGCGGGGGGGGATGAGCAGTTCTTC
v_call: TRBV3-1/TRBV3-2
d_call: TRBD2
clone_size: -
j_call: TRBJ2-1

cdr3_aa: CAWSEQGAQPQHF
cdr3_nt: TGTGCCTGGAGTGAACAGGGGGCTCAGCCCCAGCATTTT
v_call: TRBV30
d_call: TRBD1
clone_size: -
j_call: TRBJ1-5

cdr3_aa: CASSLGGTGLNIQYF
cdr3_nt: TGTGCCAGCAGCTTAGGGGGGACAGGGTTAAACATTCAGTACTTC
v_call: TRBV7-2
d_call: TRBD1
clone_size: -
j_call: TRBJ2-4

cdr3_aa: CASSLVASSYEQYF
cdr3_nt: TGTGCCAGCAGCTTAGTAGCCTCTTCCTACGAGCAGTACTTC
v_call: TRBV7-9
d_call: -
clone_size: -
j_call: TRBJ2-7

cdr3_aa: CASSQGLAGGDEQFF
cdr3_nt: TGTGCCAGCTCACAGGGACTAGCGGGGGGTGATGAGCAGTTCTTC
v_call: TRBV18
d_call: TRBD2
clone_size: -
j_call: TRBJ2-1

cdr3_aa: CASSYPGLSGPETQYF
cdr3_nt: TGTGCCAGCAGTTACCCCGGACTATCGGGGCCAGAGACCCAGTACTTC
v_call: TRBV6-2/TRBV6-3
d_call: -
clone_size: -
j_call: TRBJ2-5

cdr3_aa: CASSAQAANTEAFF
cdr3_nt: TGCGCCAGCAGCGCGCAGGCCGCGAACACTGAAGCTTTCTTT
v_call: TRBV5-1
d_call: -
clone_size: -
j_call: TRBJ1-1

cdr3_aa: CAAATSYNEQFF
cdr3_nt: TGTGCCGCGGCCACCTCCTACAATGAGCAGTTCTTC
v_call: TRBV6-6
d_call: -
clone_size: -
j_call: TRBJ2-1

cdr3_aa: CSVAGTGDQPQHF
cdr3_nt: TGCAGCGTTGCCGGGACAGGGGATCAGCCCCAGCATTTT
v_call: TRBV29-1
d_call: TRBD1
clone_size: -
j_call: TRBJ1-5

cdr3_aa: CASSPNLAVGLTQYF
cdr3_nt: TGTGCCAGCAGTCCAAATCTAGCGGTGGGCCTGACCCAGTACTTC
v_call: TRBV2
d_call: TRBD2
clone_size: -
j_call: TRBJ2-5

cdr3_aa: CASSFPRTSGGADTGELFF
cdr3_nt: TGTGCCAGCAGCTTCCCCCGGACTAGCGGGGGGGCGGACACCGGGGAGCTGTTTTTT
v_call: TRBV5-4
d_call: TRBD2
clone_size: -
j_call: TRBJ2-2

cdr3_aa: CASSSGQGTDTQYF
cdr3_nt: TGTGCCAGCAGTTCAGGACAGGGCACAGATACGCAGTATTTT
v_call: TRBV28
d_call: TRBD1
clone_size: few
j_call: TRBJ2-3

cdr3_aa: CASSSPGGEAITDTQYF
cdr3_nt: TGTGCCAGCAGTTCCCCAGGGGGCGAGGCTATCACAGATACGCAGTATTTT
v_call: TRBV5-8
d_call: TRBD1
clone_size: -
j_call: TRBJ2-3

cdr3_aa: CASSSRTSGVETQYF
cdr3_nt: TGTGCCAGCAGCTCCCGGACTAGCGGAGTCGAGACCCAGTACTTC
v_call: TRBV7-2
d_call: TRBD2
clone_size: -
j_call: TRBJ2-5

cdr3_aa: CASSLVGQGASTQYF
cdr3_nt: TGTGCCAGCAGCTTAGTGGGACAGGGGGCTAGTACGCAGTATTTT
v_call: TRBV7-3
d_call: TRBD1
clone_size: -
j_call: TRBJ2-3

cdr3_aa: CASSLSGGNTEAFF
cdr3_nt: TGTGCCAGCAGTCTTTCCGGGGGGAACACTGAAGCTTTCTTT
v_call: TRBV7-3
d_call: -
clone_size: -
j_call: TRBJ1-1

cdr3_aa: CASSWDSNQPQHF
cdr3_nt: TGTGCCAGCAGTTGGGACAGTAATCAGCCCCAGCATTTT
v_call: TRBV6-2/TRBV6-3
d_call: TRBD1
clone_size: -
j_call: TRBJ1-5

cdr3_aa: CASSEGQGRDGYTF
cdr3_nt: TGTGCCAGCAGTGAGGGACAGGGGCGAGATGGCTACACCTTC
v_call: TRBV25-1
d_call: TRBD1
clone_size: -
j_call: TRBJ1-2

cdr3_aa: CASTATGLGYGYTF
cdr3_nt: TGTGCCAGCACCGCGACAGGGTTGGGCTATGGCTACACCTTC
v_call: TRBV6-5
d_call: TRBD1
clone_size: -
j_call: TRBJ1-2

cdr3_aa: CASSSYIRTGEYEQYF
cdr3_nt: TGTGCCAGCAGCTCTTATATTCGGACAGGGGAGTACGAGCAGTACTTC
v_call: TRBV11-2
d_call: TRBD1
clone_size: -
j_call: TRBJ2-7

cdr3_aa: CASSYSRGSEQYF
cdr3_nt: TGTGCCAGCAGTTACTCGAGAGGGAGCGAGCAGTACTTC
v_call: TRBV6-5
d_call: -
clone_size: once
j_call: TRBJ2-7

cdr3_aa: CASSLGVGVYNEQFF
cdr3_nt: TGTGCCAGCAGCTTAGGGGTAGGGGTCTACAATGAGCAGTTCTTC
v_call: TRBV7-9
d_call: -
clone_size: -
j_call: TRBJ2-1

cdr3_aa: CASSKRFRTGEDQPQHF
cdr3_nt: TGTGCCAGCAGCAAAAGGTTCCGGACAGGGGAAGATCAGCCCCAGCATTTT
v_call: TRBV21-1
d_call: -
clone_size: -
j_call: TRBJ1-5

cdr3_aa: CASSSGTEITHEKLFF
cdr3_nt: TGTGCCAGTAGTTCCGGGACAGAAATTACTCATGAAAAACTGTTTTTT
v_call: TRBV19
d_call: TRBD1
clone_size: -
j_call: TRBJ1-4

cdr3_aa: CASSPRPDSTYEQYF
cdr3_nt: TGTGCCAGCTCACCACGACCGGACAGCACCTACGAGCAGTACTTC
v_call: TRBV18
d_call: -
clone_size: few
j_call: TRBJ2-7

cdr3_aa: CASSLGPLSGNTIYF
cdr3_nt: TGTGCCAGCAGCTTAGGGCCGCTCTCTGGAAACACCATATATTTT
v_call: TRBV11-2
d_call: -
clone_size: -
j_call: TRBJ1-3

cdr3_aa: CASSEGSYGYTF
cdr3_nt: TGTGCCAGCAGTGAAGGGAGCTATGGCTACACCTTC
v_call: TRBV6-1
d_call: -
clone_size: once
j_call: TRBJ1-2

cdr3_aa: CASSSPRQGGSPLHF
cdr3_nt: TGTGCCAGCAGCTCCCCGAGACAGGGGGGTTCACCCCTCCACTTT
v_call: TRBV7-2
d_call: TRBD1
clone_size: -
j_call: TRBJ1-6

cdr3_aa: CATQGASEAFF
cdr3_nt: TGTGCCACCCAGGGGGCCAGTGAAGCTTTCTTT
v_call: TRBV19
d_call: TRBD1
clone_size: -
j_call: TRBJ1-1

cdr3_aa: CASSDLGGRTDTQYF
cdr3_nt: TGTGCCAGCAGTGATCTCGGGGGGCGCACAGATACGCAGTATTTT
v_call: TRBV7-9
d_call: -
clone_size: -
j_call: TRBJ2-3

cdr3_aa: CASSVRDREQPQHF
cdr3_nt: TGTGCCAGCAGTGTCCGGGACAGGGAACAGCCCCAGCATTTT
v_call: TRBV2
d_call: TRBD1
clone_size: once
j_call: TRBJ1-5

cdr3_aa: CASSQVQGTTNEKLFF
cdr3_nt: TGTGCCAGCAGCCAAGTGCAGGGGACAACTAATGAAAAACTGTTTTTT
v_call: TRBV14
d_call: -
clone_size: -
j_call: TRBJ1-4

cdr3_aa: CASSISGTNLMVGYTF
cdr3_nt: TGTGCCAGTAGTATTTCTGGGACAAACTTGATGGTAGGCTACACCTTC
v_call: TRBV19
d_call: -
clone_size: -
j_call: TRBJ1-2